This note documents a single T cell receptor beta chain sequence. What antigen it recognizes has not been identified. No quality values exist for individual bases; no much larger clone is one base distant. Thymus tissue was obtained as surgical resects removed during corrective cardiac surgery. Donors were immunologically healthy infants undergoing open corrective cardiac surgery for congenital heart defects in Finland. Thymocytes were released mechanically from tissue and stored at -70 °C as pellets of about 10-34 million cells. A QIAsymphony instrument was used to extract genomic DNA from frozen cell pellets. TCRB and TCRAD loci were amplified from a standardized quantity of quality-controlled genomic DNA using the immunoSEQ multiplex PCR assay. The V(D)J region was spanned by amplicons of a length sufficient to cover the CDR3 and to identify V and J genes. The commercial immunoSEQ service was used to sequence amplicons on an Illumina platform. The authors processed their data as follows. Primer bias and sequencing errors were corrected as previously described, and TCRAD and TCRB definitions were based on the IMGT database. The repertoires were analysed using immunoSEQ Analyzer 3.0 and VDJTools for basic statistics, V/J segment usage, diversity estimates, rarefaction and pairwise overlap. To estimate diversity, the Chao1, ChaoE, Efron-Thisted, Shannon and inverse Simpson indices were applied, and diversity was also estimated on datasets down-sampled to the smallest sample. Repertoire overlap was assessed by strict matching of CDR3 nucleotide sequence, V gene and J gene, and clustering was done by Jaccard-based multidimensional scaling. TCRdb took this table from immuneACCESS and kept in-frame rearrangements with V and J called. Such tables lack part of the clones; where checked against another copy, unresolved V genes explain under half of the gap, and the rest is unexplained. That table furnishes V, J and clone size, whereas the DNA furnished D and trimming. Present in this sample are under 150,000 clones, around 94% of which were seen just once. The ten largest account for 0.024% of the sample.

This entry belongs to a study of human thymus T cells (dated by TCRdb to the early 2020s). Looking at the study overall: The study characterized TCR alpha and beta repertoires from roughly eight infant thymus samples and a few related peripheral blood samples. Donor ages ranged from roughly 7 to 250 days, and the cohort comprised roughly 6 male and a couple of female infants. Overall study outcomes, separate from this receptor: The related research reported highly overlapping thymic TCR repertoires among unrelated individuals. V and J gene segment usage appeared biased in both thymic and peripheral blood repertoires. On average, roughly 810,000 unique TCRB clonotypes were obtained from thymus samples, compared with roughly 89,000 from blood samples.

The junction shows trimming of 3 bases on V and 11 bases on J, plus 14 bases between the germline ends. The CDR3 numbers 13 residues from cysteine through phenylalanine. The sequence is cut down to CDR3 DNA, 39 bases in frame from base 1. Per the germline V gene, SNHLY is the CDR1 and FYNNEI is the CDR2. The specimen sequenced was thymus tissue. The receptor comes from a boy younger than two with a congenital heart defect but otherwise immunologically healthy. The sequence links TRBV2 to TRBJ1-5; no D gene is confidently identified. In nucleotides, the sequence is TGTGCCAGCAGTGATCCCCGGACCCAGGCCCAGCATTTT. It encodes CASSDPRTQAQHF.